These 26 T cell receptor beta chains were sequenced from one sample in a study of blood T cells in healthy people across ages. A second PCR of 7 to 11 cycles used a sample-barcoded 5' primer and a J-beta primer mix. Via MiXCR, TCRdb re-called the 5' RACE reads, giving one row per CDR3 protein. This table holds hundreds of thousands of distinct CDR3 sequences, around 50% found once. Input material: blood. These receptors were taken from an elderly woman in good health.

Ten or more counts support this clonotype. This sequence joins TRBV5-1 and TRBJ2-1, with 8 bases fitting TRBD1. CDR3 length equals 15 residues. Germline-derived CDR1 and CDR2 are SGHRS and YFSETQ. V lost 5 bases to trimming and J lost 0 bases; unmatched junction nucleotides: 4. This CDR3 reads CASRQTGVSYNEQFF. The CDR3 DNA sequence: TGCGCCAGCAGGCAGACAGGGGTCTCCTACAATGAGCAGTTCTTC.

The J gene is TRBJ2-3, the V gene TRBV7-2, with D perhaps matching TRBD2 (6 bases). Trimming removed 5 bases from V and 4 bases from J, with 13 bases in between. Germline CDR1 SGHTA, CDR2 FQGNSA. CDR3 length: 14 residues. The CDR3 spells CASSKGTGADTQYF. The DNA of the CDR3 is TGTGCCAGCAGCAAGGGGACGGGGGCAGATACGCAGTATTTT.

This clonotype was detected once. The CDR3 bases are TGTGCCAGCTCACCACCTCAGGGGGCCTACAATGAGCAGTTCTTC. Protein product: CASSPPQGAYNEQFF. This chain links TRBV18 with TRBJ2-1, with 7 bases identical to TRBD1. J gave up 2 bases and V 0 bases, and 1 base lay outside the gene matches. Germline assignment: CDR1 KGHSH and CDR2 LQKENI. The CDR3 contains 15 residues.

As regards this clonotype: At one end, the junction sequence differs from germline, possibly due to a read error. The chain couples TRBV28 to TRBJ2-4, with 7 bases matching TRBD2. This CDR3 region has 14 residues. CDR1 is MDHEN and CDR2 is SYDVKM in the germline V gene. As DNA, the CDR3 is TGTGCCGGCAGTTTCGGGGGGGCCAAAAACATTCAGTACTTC. It codes for CAGSFGGAKNIQYF.

This clonotype has a count of ten or more. The V and J genes are TRBV7-2 and TRBJ2-1; unclear D gene. V was pared by 2 bases and J by 3 bases, with 8 bases between. The CDR3 has 14 amino acids. The germline gives CDR1 SGHTA, CDR2 FQGNSA. CDR3 amino acids: CASSLSQVYNEQFF. The CDR3 DNA reads TGTGCCAGCAGCTTATCGCAGGTCTACAATGAGCAGTTCTTC.

The chain recombines TRBV29-1 with TRBJ2-7, with 7 nucleotides matching TRBD1. V lost 7 bases and J lost 4; bases outside the gene matches: 4. CDR3 length equals 11 residues. Germline-derived CDR1 and CDR2 are SQVTM and ANQGSEA. The CDR3 reads CSAGTVYEQYF. As DNA, the CDR3 is TGCAGCGCCGGGACAGTTTACGAGCAGTACTTC.

The chain employs TRBV4-1 and TRBJ2-5, with TRBD1 as a possible D gene (6 bases). The J call is doubtful: the DNA matches TRBJ2-7 better. This CDR3 contains 15 residues. Germline loops: CDR1 MGHRA, CDR2 YSYEKL. DNA for the CDR3: TGCGCCAGCAGCCAAGACGGGGCAGGGGCCTACGAGCAGTACTTC. Its protein is CASSQDGAGAYEQYF.

This clonotype was recorded once. J is TRBJ2-3 and V is TRBV20-1, with 11 bases that match TRBD2. The CDR3 totals 14 residues. Germline CDR1 reads DFQATT; CDR2 reads SNEGSKA (reference sequence). V trimming: 4 bases; J trimming: 4 bases; junction bases outside the gene matches: 4. CDR3 region: CSATLAGASDTQYF. The DNA of the CDR3 is TGCAGTGCTACACTAGCGGGGGCTTCAGATACGCAGTATTTT.

CDR3 sequence reads: CASQTGASNYGYTF. CDR3 coding DNA: TGTGCCAGTCAGACGGGGGCATCTAACTATGGCTACACCTTC. The rearrangement joins TRBV12-3 or TRBV12-4 to TRBJ1-2; maybe TRBD1 (6 bases). V was cut by 9 bases and J by 0 bases, with 14 bases left in between. The CDR3 spans 14 residues.

This clonotype occurred a few times. V is TRBV19 and J is TRBJ2-6; D remains ambiguous. The CDR3 extends over 16 amino acids. Trimming stripped 1 base from V and 0 bases from J, with 7 bases between. Per the germline V gene, CDR1 is LNHDA and CDR2 is SQIVND (reference sequence). The CDR3 region has the DNA TGTGCCAGTAGTATAGTCGCTATCTCTGGGGCCAACGTCCTGACTTTC. Its protein product is CASSIVAISGANVLTF.

This chain joins TRBV3-1 and TRBJ1-1; D might be TRBD1 (5 bases). Trimming left V 1 base short and J 4 bases short, with 10 bases between. Looked up from germline, CDR1 is LGHDT and CDR2 is YNNKEL (reference sequence). The CDR3 has 14 amino acids. In DNA form, the CDR3 reads TGTGCCAGCAGCCAAGTTGCAGGGTCCACTGAAGCTTTCTTT. Amino acids: CASSQVAGSTEAFF.

The chain couples TRBV27 to TRBJ1-1; 12 nucleotides line up with TRBD1. From germline, CDR1 is MNHEY and CDR2 SMNVEV (reference sequence). CDR3 length: 17 amino acids. V shed 4 bases, J shed 4 bases, and the junction held 10 bases outside the gene matches. The CDR3 protein is CASSSPGQGARSTEAFF. The CDR3 DNA reads as TGTGCCAGCAGTTCTCCGGGACAGGGGGCGCGGAGCACTGAAGCTTTCTTT.

The chain combines TRBV29-1 with TRBJ2-3; D is perhaps TRBD2 (5 bases). Trimming cost V 6 bases and J 11 bases, with 21 bases left between them. CDR3 length equals 13 residues. Germline CDR1 is SQVTM and CDR2 is ANQGSEA. CDR3 sequence (DNA): TGCAGCGTCGATACTAGTCCCCAAGGCGGGCAGTATTTT. Translating it yields CSVDTSPQGGQYF.

The rearrangement joins TRBV7-9 to TRBJ2-6; the D gene is possibly TRBD1 (6 bases). With 5 bases removed from V and 4 bases from J, the gap between germline ends came to 15 bases. Germline V gene data show CDR1 as SEHNR and CDR2 as FQNEAQ (reference sequence). This CDR3 is 16 amino acids long. CDR3 amino acids: CASSIPGQSGANVLTF. The CDR3 DNA sequence: TGTGCCAGCAGCATCCCGGGACAATCAGGGGCCAACGTCCTGACTTTC.

In this sample, this clonotype turned up many times. The chain employs TRBV4-2 and TRBJ2-5; D is uncertain. The CDR3 has 16 amino acids. Trimming removed 0 bases from V and 3 bases from J, with 14 bases in between. Germline V gene lookup returns CDR1 LGHNA and CDR2 YNFKEQ. Here the CDR3 DNA reads TGTGCCAGCAGCCAAGACGGCACACGGAGAGAAGAGACCCAGTACTTC. Its translation: CASSQDGTRREETQYF.

A note on this clonotype: Possible read error: a much larger clone is one base away. This chain joins TRBV15 and TRBJ1-6; D gene unclear. CDR3 length equals 16 residues. From germline, CDR1 is LNHNV and CDR2 YYDKDF (reference sequence). The CDR3 DNA sequence: TGTGCCACCAGCAGAGATAAAGGAATGAAGGGTTCACCCCCCCACTTT. It specifies CATSRDKGMKGSPPHF.

J is TRBJ1-6 and V is TRBV7-9, with 7 positions matching TRBD1. V trimming: 4 bases; J trimming: 9 bases; junction bases outside the gene matches: 6. The CDR3 totals 14 residues. CDR1 and CDR2 from the germline V gene are SEHNR and FQNEAQ (reference sequence). For the CDR3, the DNA is TGTGCCAGCAGCTCCGACAGGGTCGGTTCACCCCTCCACTTT. This sequence encodes CASSSDRVGSPLHF. The variable domain in full, with the rest retrieved from reference TRBV7-9 and TRBJ1-6, is DTGVSQNPRHKITKRGQNVTFRCDPISEHNRLYWYRQTLGQGPEFLTYFQNEAQLEKSRLLSDRFSAERPKGSFSTLEIQRTEQGDSAMYLCASSSDRVGSPLHFGNGTRLTVT.

This clonotype appeared many times. The chain couples TRBV6-5 to TRBJ2-1; TRBD1 or TRBD2 may be the D gene (6 bases each). Per germline, CDR1 MNHEY and CDR2 SVGAGI. This CDR3 has 15 amino acids. Trimming removed 4 bases at V and 0 bases at J, with 10 bases between. The CDR3 region has the DNA TGTGCCAGCAGTTCGGGGGCTAACTCCTACAATGAGCAGTTCTTC. It encodes CASSSGANSYNEQFF.

CDR3 coding DNA: TGTGCCAGCAGTGGCCGTCATGAGCAGTTCTTC. Amino acid sequence: CASSGRHEQFF. The chain uses TRBV6-1 and TRBJ2-1, with D hard to call. Trimming removed 4 bases at V and 8 bases at J, with 6 bases between. Looked up from germline, CDR1 is MNHNS and CDR2 is SASEGT. The CDR3 contains 11 residues.

The sample holds a few counts of this clonotype. The chain recombines TRBV12-3 or TRBV12-4 with TRBJ1-2; D gene uncertain. The CDR3 is 13 residues long. V was trimmed by 4 bases and J by 2 bases, leaving 8 bases between them. Here the CDR3 DNA reads TGTGCCAGCAGTTACGACAAAAACTATGGCTACACCTTC. Protein product: CASSYDKNYGYTF.

V usage is TRBV20-1 and J usage is TRBJ1-2, with 7 bases aligning to TRBD1. This CDR3 contains 15 residues. From germline, CDR1 is DFQATT and CDR2 SNEGSKA (reference sequence). V lost 5 bases and J lost 4; bases outside the gene matches: 13. The CDR3 here is CSAPDQGGIAYGYTF. In nucleotides, the CDR3 is TGCAGTGCTCCTGACCAGGGGGGAATAGCCTATGGCTACACCTTC.

This clonotype was recorded a few times. CDR3 amino acids: CAITDLLAGGLNEQFF. The CDR3 coding sequence is TGTGCCATCACTGACCTGCTAGCGGGAGGTTTGAATGAGCAGTTCTTC. The chain joins TRBV10-3 to TRBJ2-1; 11 positions agree with TRBD2. V was pared by 7 bases and J by 7 bases, with 12 bases of the junction left unmatched. The CDR3 is made up of 16 amino acids. Looked up from germline, CDR1 is ENHRY and CDR2 is SYGVKD.

This chain joins TRBV12-3 or TRBV12-4 and TRBJ2-2; D unclear. The CDR3 sequence is 18 residues long. Trimming pared 0 bases from V and 5 bases from J, leaving 19 bases between. CDR3 loop: CASSLAGWAASRTGELFF. The DNA for the CDR3 is TGTGCCAGCAGTTTAGCCGGTTGGGCAGCAAGCAGGACCGGGGAGCTGTTTTTT.

This clonotype was picked up a small number of times. The chain uses TRBV20-1 and TRBJ1-1; the match to TRBD1 covers 9 bases. Germline V gene lookup returns CDR1 DFQATT and CDR2 SNEGSKA (reference sequence). With V trimmed by 0 bases and J by 12 bases, 11 bases remained unmatched. There are 14 residues in the CDR3. The CDR3 is CSARDPGTGIFPFF. The CDR3 DNA is TGCAGTGCTAGAGATCCCGGGACAGGGATCTTCCCTTTCTTT.

This clonotype has just one count. The chain is built from TRBV2 and TRBJ1-1; 8 bases align to TRBD1. This CDR3 comprises 14 residues. The trim removed 7 bases at V and 0 bases at J, leaving 4 bases unmatched. Germline V CDR1 and CDR2: SNHLY, FYNNEI. Here the CDR3 DNA reads TGTGCCAGCATCTCGGACAGGGTGAACACTGAAGCTTTCTTT. Translating it yields CASISDRVNTEAFF.

This chain uses TRBV14 with TRBJ1-3; D may be TRBD1 (6 bases). The CDR3 contains 15 residues. V was clipped by 1 base and J by 2 bases, with 9 bases between them. From germline, CDR1 is SGHDN and CDR2 FVKESK. In DNA form, the CDR3 reads TGTGCCAGCAGCCAAGGATACAGGGCTGGAAACACCATATATTTT. It specifies CASSQGYRAGNTIYF. Complete variable domain (other parts from reference TRBV14 and TRBJ1-3): EAGVTQFPSHSVIEKGQTVTLRCDPISGHDNLYWYRRVMGKEIKFLLHFVKESKQDESGMPNNRFLAERTGGTYSTLKVQPAELEDSGVYFCASSQGYRAGNTIYFGEGSWLTVV.